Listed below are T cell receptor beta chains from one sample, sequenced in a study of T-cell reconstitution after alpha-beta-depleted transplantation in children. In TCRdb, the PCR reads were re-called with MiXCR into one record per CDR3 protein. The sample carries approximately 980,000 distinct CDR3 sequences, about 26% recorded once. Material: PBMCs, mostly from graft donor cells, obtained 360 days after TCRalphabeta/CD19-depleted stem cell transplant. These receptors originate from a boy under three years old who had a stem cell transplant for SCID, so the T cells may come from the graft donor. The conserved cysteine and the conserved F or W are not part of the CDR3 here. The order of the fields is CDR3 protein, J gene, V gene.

CDR3aa: ASAGTSGQETQY
j_gene: TRBJ2-5
v_gene: TRBV28

CDR3aa: ASSLWEGASYEQY
j_gene: TRBJ2-7
v_gene: TRBV27

CDR3aa: ASSSRVGLAGNIQY
j_gene: TRBJ2-4
v_gene: TRBV11-2

CDR3aa: SVAPQVSGANVLT
j_gene: TRBJ2-6
v_gene: TRBV29-1

CDR3aa: ASSRENYGYT
j_gene: TRBJ1-2
v_gene: TRBV4-1

CDR3aa: ASRWTGESGEQY
j_gene: TRBJ2-7
v_gene: TRBV28

CDR3aa: ASCLDYQETQY
j_gene: TRBJ2-5
v_gene: TRBV12-3/TRBV12-4

CDR3aa: ASSQDTPTDSTDTQY
j_gene: TRBJ2-3
v_gene: TRBV4-3

CDR3aa: ASSPRWGGDEQF
j_gene: TRBJ2-1
v_gene: TRBV18

CDR3aa: SVEQGPPSYEQY
j_gene: TRBJ2-7
v_gene: TRBV29-1

CDR3aa: ASSLLVGTGDGEQY
j_gene: TRBJ2-7
v_gene: TRBV5-1

CDR3aa: ASSLFHSTDTQY
j_gene: TRBJ2-3
v_gene: TRBV27

CDR3aa: ASSRLGGGGSSYEQY
j_gene: TRBJ2-7
v_gene: TRBV5-1